The 18 T cell receptor beta chains below were found in one sample sequenced in a study of blood T cell repertoires in COVID-19. The repertoire was sequenced with immunoSEQ multiplex PCR; TCRdb's copy has only in-frame clones and lacks some. Counted here are about 200,000 clones, 70% to 90% occurring once; the ten biggest clones make up 3%. The specimen sequenced was peripheral blood. The receptors were gathered from a man aged 55-75 years with acute or convalescent COVID-19.

This clone was picked up one time. The CDR3 spells CASSQGDTLGDTEAFF. CDR3 nucleotide sequence: TGTGCCAGCAGCCAAGGGGACACACTGGGGGACACTGAAGCTTTCTTT. This chain links TRBV3-1 (or the pseudogene TRBV3-2) with TRBJ1-1, with a tentative D call TRBD1 (6 bases). Trimming stripped 1 base from V and 3 bases from J, with 15 bases between. The CDR3 has 16 amino acids. CDR1 LGHDT and CDR2 YNNKEL come from the germline V gene (reference sequence).

This rearrangement joins TRBV4-2 to TRBJ1-4, with a possible D match to TRBD1 (5 bases). Per germline, CDR1 LGHNA and CDR2 YNFKEQ. CDR3 length: 18 amino acids. With 0 bases removed from V and 2 bases from J, the gap between germline ends came to 16 bases. As DNA, the CDR3 is TGTGCCAGCAGCCAAGAAAGGACTCGGGGGTCTACTAATGAAAAACTGTTTTTT. As protein: CASSQERTRGSTNEKLFF.

The chain combines TRBV7-8 with TRBJ1-5; weak D call: TRBD1 (6 bases). Germline V gene sequence: CDR1 SGHVS, CDR2 FQNEAQ. The CDR3 is 15 amino acids. Trimming stripped 5 bases from V and 0 bases from J, with 11 bases between. The CDR3 sequence is CASSVQGYSNQPQHF. CDR3 DNA sequence: TGTGCCAGCAGCGTACAGGGCTATAGCAATCAGCCCCAGCATTTT.

This clone was seen once. V gene TRBV19 combines with J gene TRBJ2-5, with D hard to call. In germline, CDR1 is LNHDA, CDR2 SQIVND (reference sequence). This CDR3 region has 13 residues. V was cut by 1 base and J by 7 bases, with 10 bases left in between. The CDR3 reads CASSIGALRTQYF. DNA for the CDR3: TGTGCCAGTAGTATAGGAGCCCTCCGGACCCAGTACTTC.

This clone was observed a handful of times. The CDR3 loop reads CASSPLLRGRSSYEQYF. The CDR3 DNA sequence: TGTGCCAGCTCCCCGCTTCTTCGAGGGAGGAGCTCCTACGAGCAGTACTTC. The rearrangement joins TRBV18 to TRBJ2-7; D is possibly TRBD2 (6 bases). The CDR3 contains 17 residues. V was shortened by 6 bases and J by 0 bases, with 21 bases between the two germline ends. Germline assignment: CDR1 KGHSH and CDR2 LQKENI.

The rearrangement joins TRBV2 to TRBJ1-2; unclear D gene. Germline CDR1 and CDR2: SNHLY and FYNNEI. CDR3 length: 12 amino acids. V lost 2 bases and J lost 7, with 8 bases in between. The CDR3 coding sequence is TGTGCCAGCAGTGAACAGGATCGTGGCTACACCTTC. This translates into CASSEQDRGYTF.

The rearrangement links TRBV6-2 or TRBV6-3 to TRBJ2-7; no definite D call. The germline gives CDR1 MNHEY, CDR2 SVGEGT. Trimming stripped 4 bases from V and 6 bases from J, with 22 bases between. The CDR3 sequence is 16 residues long. CDR3 DNA sequence: TGTGCCAGCAGTTTAATAACGGCCAACCCGACGGGCGAGCAGTACTTC. Translating gives CASSLITANPTGEQYF.

V is TRBV3-1 (or the pseudogene TRBV3-2) and J is TRBJ1-3; D perhaps matches TRBD1 (6 bases). Germline values: CDR1 LGHDT, CDR2 YNNKEL (reference sequence). Trimming took 3 bases from V and 0 from J, leaving 12 bases between them. There are 16 residues in the CDR3. In DNA form, the CDR3 reads TGTGCCAGCAGCCAGGGCGACAGGCGCTCTGGAAACACCATATATTTT. It specifies CASSQGDRRSGNTIYF.

This clone occurred many times. J is TRBJ2-7 and V is TRBV11-2; 7 positions match TRBD1. From germline, CDR1 is SGHAT and CDR2 FQNNGV. V shed 5 bases and J 3 bases; nucleotides not matched to a gene: 10. This CDR3 region has 15 residues. The chain's CDR3 is CASSPPQGQYYEQYF. DNA for the CDR3: TGTGCCAGCAGCCCCCCGCAGGGACAGTACTACGAGCAGTACTTC.

The chain couples TRBV9 to TRBJ1-6; 9 bases fit TRBD1. The length of the CDR3 is 16 residues. With V trimmed by 4 bases and J by 4 bases, 6 bases remained unmatched. Germline V gene data show CDR1 as SGDLS and CDR2 as YYNGEE. The CDR3 spells CASSSQQGAYNSPLHF. Here the CDR3 DNA reads TGTGCCAGCAGCTCCCAACAGGGGGCTTATAATTCACCCCTCCACTTT.

The V and J genes are TRBV12-3 or TRBV12-4 and TRBJ1-3; D may be TRBD1 (6 bases). This CDR3 contains 13 residues. V lost 6 bases and J lost 3, with 9 bases in between. The CDR3 loop is CASSPGVGNTIYF. Here the CDR3 DNA reads TGTGCCAGCAGCCCAGGGGTTGGAAACACCATATATTTT.

A single count supports this clone. The chain couples TRBV7-7 to TRBJ2-7, with D perhaps matching TRBD1 (5 bases). The germline gives CDR1 SSHAT, CDR2 FNYEAQ (reference sequence). V lost 5 bases and J 3 bases, leaving 14 bases between the germline ends. This CDR3 is built from 14 residues. The CDR3 region has the DNA TGTGCCAGCAGCCCTCAGGGTGGGGTCTACGAGCAGTACTTC. Its translation is CASSPQGGVYEQYF.

The chain has TRBV3-1 (or the pseudogene TRBV3-2) and TRBJ2-1; TRBD2 matches at 12 bases. The V segment lost 8 bases and the J segment 5 bases; nucleotides outside the gene matches: 7. The CDR3 consists of 15 residues. Per germline, CDR1 LGHDT and CDR2 YNNKEL (reference sequence). CDR3 in amino acids: CASCLTSGGHNEQFF. DNA of the CDR3: TGTGCCAGCTGTCTGACTAGCGGGGGCCACAATGAGCAGTTCTTC.

The rearrangement links TRBV5-1 to TRBJ1-4; D not resolved. V lost 0 bases and J lost 2, with 8 bases in between. There are 15 residues in the CDR3. Germline V gene lookup returns CDR1 SGHRS and CDR2 YFSETQ. In nucleotides, the CDR3 is TGCGCCAGCAGCTTGGCCCCCGGGACTAATGAAAAACTGTTTTTT. The encoded protein is CASSLAPGTNEKLFF.

This chain links TRBV6-2 or TRBV6-3 with TRBJ1-6, with a tentative D call TRBD1 (6 bases). Germline V lookup: CDR1 MNHEY, CDR2 SVGEGT. CDR3 length equals 15 residues. V lost 6 bases and J lost 10, with 19 bases in between. The CDR3 region is CASSPTLGAGSPLHF. The CDR3 DNA reads as TGTGCCAGCAGCCCAACCCTGGGGGCTGGATCACCCCTCCACTTT.

This clone came up a few times. V is TRBV18 and J is TRBJ1-4; 8 nucleotides agree with TRBD1. Germline trimming cut 1 base from V and 7 bases from J; bases unmatched to any gene: 5. Germline assignment: CDR1 KGHSH and CDR2 LQKENI. CDR3 length equals 15 residues. The CDR3 loop is CASSPRGQGGEKLFF. Written as DNA, the CDR3 is TGTGCCAGCTCACCACGAGGACAGGGAGGTGAAAAACTGTTTTTT.

The chain links TRBV18 to TRBJ1-1, with 10 positions matching TRBD1. J gave up 5 bases and V 6 bases, and 9 bases lay outside the gene matches. CDR3 length: 15 residues. CDR1 KGHSH and CDR2 LQKENI come from the germline V gene. The CDR3 reads CASSFGQGGMTEAFF. Here the CDR3 DNA reads TGTGCCAGCTCCTTTGGACAGGGGGGGATGACTGAAGCTTTCTTT. Full variable domain (rest looked up from reference TRBV18 and TRBJ1-1): NAGVMQNPRHLVRRRGQEARLRCSPMKGHSHVYWYRQLPEEGLKFMVYLQKENIIDESGMPKERFSAEFPKEGPSILRIQQVVRGDSAAYFCASSFGQGGMTEAFFGQGTRLTVV.

The chain employs TRBV6-5 and TRBJ1-1; D is unresolved. The CDR3 is 14 residues long. Trimming stripped 0 bases from V and 3 bases from J, with 8 bases between. Germline V gives CDR1 MNHEY, CDR2 SVGAGI. CDR3 coding DNA: TGTGCCAGCAGTTACTCTGGCACACACACTGAAGCTTTCTTT. Translation: CASSYSGTHTEAFF.